These 21 T cell receptor beta chains were sequenced from one sample in a study of cytomegalovirus exposure and HLA in healthy donors. Amplification used 60 Vbeta primers and 13 Jbeta primers. Sequenced by immunoSEQ multiplex PCR; TCRdb stores in-frame clones only, minus some. In the table there are some 120,000 clones, more than 8% of which are singletons. The sequencing sample was made of PBMCs. The receptors derive from a man aged 35-49 years in good health and CMV-seronegative.

The rearrangement joins TRBV9 to TRBJ1-2; 7 bases match TRBD1. Germline-derived CDR1 and CDR2 are SGDLS and YYNGEE. The ends lost 0 bases at V and 1 base at J; junction bases unmatched: 3. The CDR3 has 15 residues. The CDR3 coding sequence is TGTGCCAGCAGCGTAGGAGGGGGCCTTAACTATGGCTACACCTTC. It is translated as CASSVGGGLNYGYTF.

The V call is TRBV4-1, the J call TRBJ1-1, with 8 positions matching TRBD1. CDR3 length: 16 amino acids. The V gene end was trimmed by 0 bases and the J gene end by 5 bases; junction bases not matched to a gene: 8. The germline gives CDR1 MGHRA, CDR2 YSYEKL. DNA of the CDR3: TGCGCCAGCAGCCAAGATTATGGAACAGGGGGGACTGAAGCTTTCTTT. It yields the protein CASSQDYGTGGTEAFF.

The rearrangement uses TRBV7-6 and TRBJ2-3; 7 bases align to TRBD1. The CDR3 is made up of 15 amino acids. The germline V gene has CDR1 SGHVS and CDR2 FNYEAQ. The V gene end was trimmed by 5 bases and the J gene end by 2 bases; junction bases not matched to a gene: 7. The CDR3 sequence: CASSPGQTTTDTQYF. CDR3 coding DNA: TGTGCCAGCAGCCCGGGACAGACGACCACAGATACGCAGTATTTT. Supplemented by reference TRBV7-6 and TRBJ2-3, the full variable domain reads GAGVSQSPRYKVTKRGQDVALRCDPISGHVSLYWYRQALGQGPEFLTYFNYEAQQDKSGLPNDRFSAERPEGSISTLTIQRTEQRDSAMYRCASSPGQTTTDTQYFGPGTRLTVL.

The chain carries TRBV27 and TRBJ1-3; no clear D gene. V was cut by 5 bases and J by 2 bases, with 7 bases left in between. This CDR3 region has 13 residues. Germline-derived CDR1 and CDR2 are MNHEY and SMNVEV (reference sequence). CDR3: CASSRGAGNTIYF. CDR3 in DNA: TGTGCCAGCAGTCGGGGAGCTGGAAACACCATATATTTT.

For the CDR3, the DNA is TGTGCCAGCAGCTTATCGGGCAGGGGCGGGGAAAAACTGTTTTTT. Translated, it gives CASSLSGRGGEKLFF. The V call is TRBV7-2, the J call TRBJ1-4, with D perhaps matching TRBD1 (6 bases). CDR1 SGHTA and CDR2 FQGNSA come from the germline V gene. Trimming left V 2 bases short and J 8 bases short, with 15 bases between. CDR3 length: 15 amino acids.

This clone has just one count. A junction boundary mismatches the germline segment, possibly from a read error. In the same sample, other DNA sequences code for this CDR3. V usage is TRBV6-7 and J usage is TRBJ1-3; 9 bases line up with TRBD1. TRBV6-7 is an ORF, with its function uncertain. The CDR3 has 17 amino acids. In DNA, the CDR3 is TGTGCCAGCAGTTACTCACGGGACAGGGTGTCTGGAAACACCATATACTTT. This translates into CASSYSRDRVSGNTIYF.

CDR3 bases: TGTGCCAGCAGCCCAACCTTAGTCTCATCTGGCTACACCTTC. Amino acid sequence: CASSPTLVSSGYTF. The chain is built from TRBV7-2 and TRBJ1-2; D remains ambiguous. V was trimmed by 5 bases and J by 7 bases, leaving 17 bases between them. The CDR3 extends over 14 amino acids. Germline values: CDR1 SGHTA, CDR2 FQGNSA.

V and J are TRBV5-1 and TRBJ2-1, with 10 positions matching TRBD2. The CDR3 consists of 15 residues. Germline V gene sequence: CDR1 SGHRS, CDR2 YFSETQ. The ends lost 3 bases at V and 10 bases at J; junction bases unmatched: 10. In nucleotides, the CDR3 is TGCGCCAGCAGCTCCTCACTAGCGGGGTTGGGAGAGCAGTTCTTC. It translates to CASSSSLAGLGEQFF.

V and J are TRBV30 and TRBJ1-3, with a possible D match to TRBD1 (5 bases). CDR1 is GTSNPN, CDR2 SVGIG, per germline (reference sequence). The V end lost 4 bases, the J end lost 0 bases, and 16 bases lay between the germline ends. The CDR3 loop spans 16 amino acids. The CDR3 reads CAWTALGATSGNTIYF. Written as DNA, the CDR3 is TGTGCCTGGACTGCACTTGGGGCCACCTCTGGAAACACCATATATTTT.

This clone came up a few times. The chain has TRBV5-8 and TRBJ2-3; D perhaps matches TRBD2 (6 bases). The CDR3 totals 15 residues. Germline lookup yields CDR1 SGHTS and CDR2 YDEGEE. V was trimmed by 3 bases and J by 0 bases, leaving 11 bases between them. This CDR3 reads CASSSKAGSTDTQYF. The CDR3 nucleotides read TGTGCCAGCAGCTCAAAGGCGGGGAGCACAGATACGCAGTATTTT.

The chain links TRBV2 to TRBJ2-7; D is possibly TRBD2 (5 bases). Germline CDR1 and CDR2: SNHLY and FYNNEI. The CDR3 spans 10 residues. The V end lost 7 bases, the J end lost 7 bases, and 8 bases lay between the germline ends. The CDR3 DNA reads as TGTGCCAGCATCGGGGAGGAGCAGTACTTC. Its protein product is CASIGEEQYF.

The chain recombines TRBV2 with TRBJ2-1; D unclear. The CDR3 runs to 12 residues. Germline V gives CDR1 SNHLY, CDR2 FYNNEI. The ends were cut back, 3 bases at V and 3 bases at J, with 3 bases in the middle. The CDR3 sequence: CASSDVYNEQFF. The CDR3 DNA follows: TGTGCCAGCAGTGACGTCTACAATGAGCAGTTCTTC.

This clone was counted a few times. The rearrangement uses TRBV5-1 and TRBJ2-1, with 7 bases lining up with TRBD2. The CDR3 totals 15 residues. Unmatched junction bases numbered 7, after V lost 1 base and J lost 6 bases. CDR1 SGHRS and CDR2 YFSETQ come from the germline V gene. The CDR3 sequence: CASSLFTSASNEQFF. The DNA of the CDR3 is TGCGCCAGCAGCTTGTTCACTAGCGCGTCCAATGAGCAGTTCTTC.

A few counts support this clone. V gene TRBV7-9 combines with J gene TRBJ1-2; D is unclear. V lost 4 bases and J 6 bases, leaving 12 bases between the germline ends. Germline assignment: CDR1 SEHNR and CDR2 FQNEAQ (reference sequence). This CDR3 region has 13 residues. DNA of the CDR3: TGTGCCAGCAGCTGGGCAGGCGGGGATGGCTACACCTTC. As protein: CASSWAGGDGYTF.

J is TRBJ2-5 and V is TRBV7-3; D is possibly TRBD2 (7 bases). V shed 4 bases and J shed 7 bases, with 16 bases lying between them. From germline, CDR1 is SGHTA and CDR2 FQGTGA. The CDR3 consists of 14 residues. The CDR3: CASSSVGGPGTQYF. In DNA form, the CDR3 reads TGTGCCAGCAGCTCGGTCGGGGGGCCGGGGACCCAGTACTTC.

This clone has just a few counts. The identical CDR3 is also encoded by other nucleotide sequences in the sample. This rearrangement joins TRBV4-1 to TRBJ2-7, with D possibly matching TRBD2 (6 bases). CDR3 size: 14 residues. The germline CDR1 and CDR2 sequences are MGHRA and YSYEKL. Trimming took off 0 bases at V and 4 bases at J, with 10 bases between the two ends. In DNA form, the CDR3 reads TGCGCCAGCAGCCAAGAACGGGGAGGTTACGAGCAGTACTTC. Its protein is CASSQERGGYEQYF.

A few counts support this clone. The gene calls are TRBV25-1 and TRBJ2-7; TRBD1 might be the D (6 bases). Germline CDR1 MGHDK, CDR2 SYGVNS. The CDR3 consists of 13 residues. Trimming shortened V by 3 bases and J by 3 bases, and 9 bases separated the two germline ends. CDR3 region: CASSEGHFYEQYF. The DNA of the CDR3 is TGTGCCAGCAGTGAGGGACATTTCTACGAGCAGTACTTC.

In this sample, this clone turned up a few times. The junction departs from the called germline gene at one end, perhaps through a read error. This sequence joins TRBV4-1 and TRBJ1-6; 8 bases are shared with TRBD1. Germline values: CDR1 MGHRA, CDR2 YSYEKL. The CDR3 is 15 residues long. The CDR3 region is CASTQAQGANSPLHF. The CDR3, as DNA: TGCGCCAGCACCCAAGCCCAGGGGGCTAATTCACCCCTCCACTTT.

As for this clone: The sample holds other DNA sequences that translate to the same CDR3. J is TRBJ1-5 and V is TRBV30; TRBD1 matches at 8 bases. Losses at the gene ends were 3 bases for V and 7 bases for J; bases not matched to a gene: 5. The CDR3 contains 13 residues. In germline, CDR1 is GTSNPN, CDR2 SVGIG (reference sequence). Written as DNA, the CDR3 is TGTGCCTGGAGCGGACAGGGAGGACAGCCCCAGCATTTT. Translating gives CAWSGQGGQPQHF.

The sample holds a few counts of this clone. The chain has TRBV7-9 and TRBJ2-5, with D possibly TRBD1 on 6 matching bases. The V and J ends lost 5 bases and 5 bases respectively, with 27 bases between them. Germline V gene data show CDR1 as SEHNR and CDR2 as FQNEAQ (reference sequence). The CDR3 runs 18 residues. For the CDR3, the DNA is TGTGCCAGCAGCCCCCTCCTCCGGGACAAAAGTTCGCATGAGACCCAGTACTTC. It specifies CASSPLLRDKSSHETQYF.

CDR3 sequence reads: CASSLGATSNSPLHF. Here the CDR3 DNA reads TGTGCCAGCAGCTTAGGGGCCACGTCAAATTCACCCCTCCACTTT. The chain employs TRBV7-2 and TRBJ1-6; D is uncertain. V was pared by 1 base and J by 7 bases, with 11 bases between. The CDR3 runs to 15 residues. Germline V lookup: CDR1 SGHTA, CDR2 FQGNSA. Looking up the rest from reference TRBV7-2 and TRBJ1-6 gives the full variable domain: GAGVSQSPSNKVTEKGKDVELRCDPISGHTALYWYRQSLGQGLEFLIYFQGNSAPDKSGLPSDRFSAERTGGSVSTLTIQRTQQEDSAVYLCASSLGATSNSPLHFGNGTRLTVT.